This record looks at one T cell receptor (beta chain) sequence and its context. This table comes from immunoSEQ multiplex PCR, and its TCRdb copy is limited to in-frame clones, with some not included. This sample yields some 34,000 clones, of which 78% are seen a single time; about 13% belongs to the top ten. CDR3 length equals 13 residues. V lost 7 bases, J lost 2 bases, and 2 bases stayed unmatched. Germline CDR1 SQVTM, CDR2 ANQGSEA. This specimen belongs to a study of OX40 agonist ivuxolimab in advanced cancers. The clonotype originates from an adult with an advanced solid tumor such as melanoma, head and neck, liver or kidney cancer. The V call is TRBV29-1, the J call TRBJ1-2, with 12 nucleotides matching TRBD1. The input for sequencing was CD4+ or CD8+ T cells sorted from blood, taken in a trial of the OX40 agonist ivuxolimab. The CDR3 DNA reads TGCAGCGGCGGGACAGGGGGCAACTATGGCTACACCTTC. As protein: CSGGTGGNYGYTF.